The TCR beta chain under discussion was sequenced for a study of B cell selection in AIRE deficiency. With 2 bases removed from V and 4 bases from J, the gap between germline ends came to 15 bases. Germline V gene data show CDR1 as WNHNN and CDR2 as SYGVQD (reference sequence). This CDR3 has 15 amino acids. General study points: Shared Treg sequences had shorter CDR3s, biased toward rearrangements with few non-templated insertions.

As to this clone: Its target is not known.

Sorted regulatory T cells were CD4-positive, CD25-high and CD127-low or negative. Study processing details: Patients' Tregs yielded 45,000 to 60,000 distinct TCRbeta sequences; donors' roughly 9.8x10^4. The method was immunoSEQ multiplex PCR; TCRdb's version includes in-frame clones alone and lacks a portion of them. Clone size and the V and J calls come from that table; the DNA yielded D and trimming. In the table there are tens of thousands of clones, around 93% of which are singletons. This TCR was sampled from a human donor in good health. Material for sequencing was CD4+CD25+ Tregs sorted from PBMCs. The chain employs TRBV10-1 and TRBJ2-7; a weak D match, TRBD2 (6 bases). DNA for the CDR3: TGCGCCAGCAGTGAGGCCTTGACCGGGGGATACGAGCAGTACTTC. It yields the protein CASSEALTGGYEQYF.